This record looks at one TCR beta chain sequence and its context. Its antigen remains unknown. The data were taken from a study of shared clonotypes between healthy human individuals. Study at large: Three men and a couple of women, aged 18 to 49, were donors. Study-wide findings and caveats: Read depth was anticipated to influence clonotype sharing among donors.

The protocol was immunoSEQ multiplex PCR, while the TCRdb copy is restricted to in-frame clones and leaves out a portion. The sample gives approximately 2,000,000 clones, about 94% of which show up once; less than 2% is in the top ten. This CDR3 is built from 16 residues. Trimming cost V 3 bases and J 4 bases; bases outside gene matches: 14. Germline V gene data show CDR1 as SQVTM and CDR2 as ANQGSEA. Naive CD8 cells were CD45RO-negative, positively selected for CCR7, excluding terminally differentiated effector memory CD45RA+ cells. J is TRBJ1-2 and V is TRBV29-1, with 7 positions matching TRBD1. The sequence came from a young man in good health. Some clones in this sample may be carry-over from other donors' samples. Material for sequencing was naive CD8+ T cells from PBMCs. The CDR3 bases are TGCAGCGTTGAGAGTTGGCCAGGGGGAACAGGCTATGGCTACACCTTC. Protein sequence: CSVESWPGGTGYGYTF.